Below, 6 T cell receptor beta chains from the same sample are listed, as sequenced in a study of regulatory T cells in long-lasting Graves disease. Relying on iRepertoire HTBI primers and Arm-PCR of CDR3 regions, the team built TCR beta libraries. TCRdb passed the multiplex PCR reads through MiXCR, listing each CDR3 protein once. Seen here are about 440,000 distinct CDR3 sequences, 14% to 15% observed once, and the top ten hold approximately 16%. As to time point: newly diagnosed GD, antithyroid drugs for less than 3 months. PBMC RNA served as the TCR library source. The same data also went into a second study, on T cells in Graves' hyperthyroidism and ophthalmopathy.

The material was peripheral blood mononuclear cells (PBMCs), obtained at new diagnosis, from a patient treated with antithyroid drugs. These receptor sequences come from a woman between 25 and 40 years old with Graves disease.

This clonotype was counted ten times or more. The CDR3, as DNA: TGCAGTGCCCAGACCGGTAACAGGGGTAGCTCCTACGAGCAGTACTTC. Translating it yields CSAQTGNRGSSYEQYF. The V and J genes are TRBV20-1 and TRBJ2-7, with 7 positions matching TRBD1. This CDR3 region has 16 residues. The V and J ends lost 6 bases and 0 bases, in that order; junction bases with no gene match: 14. Looked up from germline, CDR1 is DFQATT and CDR2 is SNEGSKA (reference sequence).

The CDR3 DNA reads TGTGCCAAGTCGGATGGCGGCGAGCAGTACTTC. It is translated as CAKSDGGEQYF. The chain couples TRBV7-9 to TRBJ2-7, with no clear D. With 10 bases removed from V and 6 bases from J, the gap between germline ends came to 13 bases. Germline V lookup: CDR1 SEHNR, CDR2 FQNEAQ (reference sequence). The CDR3 consists of 11 residues.

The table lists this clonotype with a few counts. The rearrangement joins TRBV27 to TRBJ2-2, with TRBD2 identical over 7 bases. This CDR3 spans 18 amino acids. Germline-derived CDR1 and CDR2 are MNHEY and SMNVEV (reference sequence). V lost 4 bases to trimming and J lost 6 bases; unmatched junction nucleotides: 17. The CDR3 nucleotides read TGTGCCAGCAGTTCCCCGGCCGGGGAGGGAGAGGGAGCCGGGGAGCTGTTTTTT. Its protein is CASSSPAGEGEGAGELFF.

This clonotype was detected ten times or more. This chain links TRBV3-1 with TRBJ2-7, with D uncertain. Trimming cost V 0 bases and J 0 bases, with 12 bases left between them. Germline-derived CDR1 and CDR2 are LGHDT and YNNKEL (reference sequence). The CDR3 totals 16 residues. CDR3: CASSQDLILPSYEQYF. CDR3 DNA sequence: TGTGCCAGCAGCCAAGATCTCATCTTGCCCTCCTACGAGCAGTACTTC.

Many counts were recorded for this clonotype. CDR3 region: CASRALAGVYNEQFF. DNA of the CDR3: TGTGCCAGCAGGGCACTAGCGGGAGTCTACAATGAGCAGTTCTTC. This chain uses TRBV11-2 with TRBJ2-1; 11 nucleotides agree with TRBD2. With 6 bases clipped from V and 3 bases from J, the junction kept 4 bases outside the gene matches. Germline CDR1 reads SGHAT; CDR2 reads FQNNGV. The CDR3 length is 15 residues.

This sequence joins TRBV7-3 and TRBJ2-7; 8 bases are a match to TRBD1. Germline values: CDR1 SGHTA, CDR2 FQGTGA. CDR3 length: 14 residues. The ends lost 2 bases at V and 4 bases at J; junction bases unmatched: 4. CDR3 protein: CASSLCGQGYEQYF. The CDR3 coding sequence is TGTGCCAGCAGCTTATGCGGACAGGGTTACGAGCAGTACTTC. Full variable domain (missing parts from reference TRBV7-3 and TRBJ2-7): GAGVSQTPSNKVTEKGKYVELRCDPISGHTALYWYRQSLGQGPEFLIYFQGTGAADDSGLPNDRFFAVRPEGSVSTLKIQRTERGDSAVYLCASSLCGQGYEQYFGPGTRLTVT.